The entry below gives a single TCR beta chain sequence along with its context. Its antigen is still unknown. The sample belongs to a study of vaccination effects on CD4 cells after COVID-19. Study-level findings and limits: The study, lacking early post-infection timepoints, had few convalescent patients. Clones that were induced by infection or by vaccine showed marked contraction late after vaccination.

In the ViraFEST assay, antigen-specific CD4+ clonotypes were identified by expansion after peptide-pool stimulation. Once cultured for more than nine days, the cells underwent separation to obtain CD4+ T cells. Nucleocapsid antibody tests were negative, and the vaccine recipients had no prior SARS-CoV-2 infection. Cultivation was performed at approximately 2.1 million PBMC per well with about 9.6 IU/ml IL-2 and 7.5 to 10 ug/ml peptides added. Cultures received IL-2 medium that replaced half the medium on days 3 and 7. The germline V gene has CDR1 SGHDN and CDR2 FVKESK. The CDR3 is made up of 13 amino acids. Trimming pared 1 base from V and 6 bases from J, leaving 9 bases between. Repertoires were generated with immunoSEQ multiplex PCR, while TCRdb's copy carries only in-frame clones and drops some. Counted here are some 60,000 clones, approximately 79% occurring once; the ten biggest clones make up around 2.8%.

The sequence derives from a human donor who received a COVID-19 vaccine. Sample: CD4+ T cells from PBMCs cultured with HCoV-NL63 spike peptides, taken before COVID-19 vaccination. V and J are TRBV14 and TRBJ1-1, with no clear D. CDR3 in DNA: TGTGCCAGCAGCCAAGGACGATTCGCTGAAGCTTTCTTT. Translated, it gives CASSQGRFAEAFF.